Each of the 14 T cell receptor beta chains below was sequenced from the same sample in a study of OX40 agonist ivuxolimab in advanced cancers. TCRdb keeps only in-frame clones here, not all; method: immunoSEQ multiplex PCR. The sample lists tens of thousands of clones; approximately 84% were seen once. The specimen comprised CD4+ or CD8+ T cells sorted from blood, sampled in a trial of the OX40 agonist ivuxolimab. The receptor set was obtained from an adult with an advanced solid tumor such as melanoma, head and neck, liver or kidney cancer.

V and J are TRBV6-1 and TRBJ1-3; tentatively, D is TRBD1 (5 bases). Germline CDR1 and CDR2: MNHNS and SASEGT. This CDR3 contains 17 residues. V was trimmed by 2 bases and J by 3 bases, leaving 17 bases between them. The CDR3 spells CASSELGGAGIGNTIYF. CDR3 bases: TGTGCCAGCAGTGAATTGGGTGGGGCCGGTATTGGAAACACCATATATTTT.

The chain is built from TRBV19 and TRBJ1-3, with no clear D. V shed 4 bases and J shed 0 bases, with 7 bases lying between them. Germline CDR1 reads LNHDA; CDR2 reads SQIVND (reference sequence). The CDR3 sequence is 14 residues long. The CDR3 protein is CASSTQSSGNTIYF. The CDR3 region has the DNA TGTGCCAGTAGTACACAAAGCTCTGGAAACACCATATATTTT.

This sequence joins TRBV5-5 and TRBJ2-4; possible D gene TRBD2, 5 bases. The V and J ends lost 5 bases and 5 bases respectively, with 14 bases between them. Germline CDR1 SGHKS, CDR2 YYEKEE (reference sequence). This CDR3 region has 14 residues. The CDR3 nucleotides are TGTGCCAGCAGATCGACCGCGGGCGAAAACATTCAGTACTTC. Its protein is CASRSTAGENIQYF. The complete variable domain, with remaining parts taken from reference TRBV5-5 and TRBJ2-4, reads DAGVTQSPTHLIKTRGQQVTLRCSPISGHKSVSWYQQVLGQGPQFIFQYYEKEERGRGNFPDRFSARQFPNYSSELNVNALLLGDSALYLCASRSTAGENIQYFGAGTRLSVL.

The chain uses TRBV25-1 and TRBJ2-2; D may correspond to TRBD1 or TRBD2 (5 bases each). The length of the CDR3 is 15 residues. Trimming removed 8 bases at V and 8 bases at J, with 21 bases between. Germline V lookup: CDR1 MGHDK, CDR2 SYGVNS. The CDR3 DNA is TGTGCCAGCCGCCAGGGACCGAGCACCGGAGGGGAGCTGTTTTTT. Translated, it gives CASRQGPSTGGELFF.

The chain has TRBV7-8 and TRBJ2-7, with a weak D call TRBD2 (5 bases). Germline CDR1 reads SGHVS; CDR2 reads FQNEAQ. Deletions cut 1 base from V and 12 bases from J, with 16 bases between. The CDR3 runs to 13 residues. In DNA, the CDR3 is TGTGCCAGCAGCTTAGTATCGGGCCTAGGGAGGTACTTC. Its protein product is CASSLVSGLGRYF.

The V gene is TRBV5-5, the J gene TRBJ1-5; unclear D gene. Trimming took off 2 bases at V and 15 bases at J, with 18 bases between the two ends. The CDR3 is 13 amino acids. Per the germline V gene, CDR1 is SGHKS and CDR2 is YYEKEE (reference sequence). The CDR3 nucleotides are TGTGCCAGCAGCTTACTAGACCGAGGGCAGAGGCATTTT. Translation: CASSLLDRGQRHF.

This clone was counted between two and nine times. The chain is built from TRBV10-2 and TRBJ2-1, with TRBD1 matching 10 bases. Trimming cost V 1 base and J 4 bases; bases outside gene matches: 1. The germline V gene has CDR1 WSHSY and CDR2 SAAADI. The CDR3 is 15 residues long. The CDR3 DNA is TGCGCCAGCAGTGAGTTGGGACAGGGGTACAATGAGCAGTTCTTC. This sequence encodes CASSELGQGYNEQFF.

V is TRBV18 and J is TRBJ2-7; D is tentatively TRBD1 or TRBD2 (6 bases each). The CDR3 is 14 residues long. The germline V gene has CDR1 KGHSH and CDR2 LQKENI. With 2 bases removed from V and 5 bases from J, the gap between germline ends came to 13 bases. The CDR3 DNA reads TGTGCCAGCTCACCAGTGGGGGGCCGGGACGAGCAGTACTTC. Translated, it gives CASSPVGGRDEQYF. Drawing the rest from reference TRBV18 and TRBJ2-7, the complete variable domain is NAGVMQNPRHLVRRRGQEARLRCSPMKGHSHVYWYRQLPEEGLKFMVYLQKENIIDESGMPKERFSAEFPKEGPSILRIQQVVRGDSAAYFCASSPVGGRDEQYFGPGTRLTVT.

CDR3 bases: TGTGCCAGCAGCTTAGGGACAAGTGAAAAACTGTTTTTT. Translation: CASSLGTSEKLFF. The chain couples TRBV7-8 to TRBJ1-4, with D maybe TRBD1 (5 bases). Trimming took off 1 base at V and 7 bases at J, with 7 bases between the two ends. Per the germline V gene, CDR1 is SGHVS and CDR2 is FQNEAQ. This CDR3 has 13 residues.

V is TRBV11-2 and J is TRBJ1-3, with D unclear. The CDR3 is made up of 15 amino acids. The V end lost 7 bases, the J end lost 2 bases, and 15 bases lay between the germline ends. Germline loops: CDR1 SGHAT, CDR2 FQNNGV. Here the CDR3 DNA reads TGTGCCAGCAAGGGAGGAAGAAATACTGGAAACACCATATATTTT. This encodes CASKGGRNTGNTIYF.

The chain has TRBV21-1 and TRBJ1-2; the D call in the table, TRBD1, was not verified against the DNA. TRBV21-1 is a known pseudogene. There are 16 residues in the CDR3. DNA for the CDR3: TGTGCCAGCAGCAAATGGGGACAGGGGGGTAGGTATGGCTACACCTTC. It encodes CASSKWGQGGRYGYTF.

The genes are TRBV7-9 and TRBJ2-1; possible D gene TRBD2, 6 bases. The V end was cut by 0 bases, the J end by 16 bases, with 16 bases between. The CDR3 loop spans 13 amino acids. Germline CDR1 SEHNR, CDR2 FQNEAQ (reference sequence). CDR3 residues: CASSLAGGNGDFF. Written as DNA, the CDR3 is TGTGCCAGCAGCTTAGCGGGGGGTAACGGGGATTTCTTC.

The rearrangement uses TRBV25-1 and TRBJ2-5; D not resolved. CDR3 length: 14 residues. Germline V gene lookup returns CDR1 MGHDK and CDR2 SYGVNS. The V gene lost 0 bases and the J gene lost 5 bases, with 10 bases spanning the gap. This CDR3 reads CASSEYSSHETQYF. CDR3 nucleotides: TGTGCCAGCAGTGAATATAGCTCCCACGAGACCCAGTACTTC. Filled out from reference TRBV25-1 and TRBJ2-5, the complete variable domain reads EADIYQTPRYLVIGTGKKITLECSQTMGHDKMYWYQQDPGMELHLIHYSYGVNSTEKGDLSSESTVSRIRTEHFPLTLESARPSHTSQYLCASSEYSSHETQYFGPGTRLLVL.

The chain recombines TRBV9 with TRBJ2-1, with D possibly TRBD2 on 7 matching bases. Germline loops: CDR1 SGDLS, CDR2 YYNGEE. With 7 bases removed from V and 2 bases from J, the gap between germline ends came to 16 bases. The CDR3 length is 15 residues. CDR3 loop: CASSQAGAPYNEQFF. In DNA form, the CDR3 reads TGTGCCAGCTCACAGGCGGGGGCCCCCTACAATGAGCAGTTCTTC. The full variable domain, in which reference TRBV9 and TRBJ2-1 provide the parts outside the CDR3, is DSGVTQTPKHLITATGQRVTLRCSPRSGDLSVYWYQQSLDQGLQFLIQYYNGEERAKGNILERFSAQQFPDLHSELNLSSLELGDSALYFCASSQAGAPYNEQFFGPGTRLTVL.